These 9 T cell receptor beta chains were all obtained from the same sample, sequenced in a study of PD-1 blockade in classical Hodgkin lymphoma. Data came from immunoSEQ multiplex PCR; TCRdb stores just in-frame clones and leaves some out. The table has around 60,000 clones, 70% to 90% seen once. Indicated time point: cycle 4 day 1 (C4D1), after 5 to 7 weeks of nivolumab. No patient escaped relapse after autologous stem cell transplantation, and brentuximab vedotin exposure varied. Sequences were derived from peripheral blood mononuclear cells (PBMCs), sampled before the fourth cycle of nivolumab. The receptors derive from a human donor with classical Hodgkin lymphoma.

This clone was recorded a few times. V is TRBV6-1 and J is TRBJ2-7; D gene unclear. This CDR3 region has 14 residues. The germline V and J ends were trimmed by 1 base and 0 bases, with 7 bases remaining between them. Germline assignment: CDR1 MNHNS and CDR2 SASEGT. DNA of the CDR3: TGTGCCAGCAGTGAAGGGACGGTCTCCTACGAGCAGTACTTC. Protein product: CASSEGTVSYEQYF.

The rearrangement links TRBV6-6 to TRBJ2-7; the D is unclear. With 2 bases removed from V and 3 bases from J, the gap between germline ends came to 8 bases. Germline-derived CDR1 and CDR2 are MNHNY and SVGAGI (reference sequence). The CDR3 length is 13 residues. The CDR3 protein is CASSYELNYEQYF. CDR3 in DNA: TGTGCCAGCAGTTACGAGCTAAACTACGAGCAGTACTTC.

V and J are TRBV4-1 and TRBJ2-5; 7 nucleotides match TRBD2. With 4 bases clipped from V and 7 bases from J, the junction kept 15 bases outside the gene matches. Per the germline V gene, CDR1 is MGHRA and CDR2 is YSYEKL. The CDR3 extends over 16 amino acids. The CDR3 sequence: CASSPGLEPSGGTQYF. The CDR3 coding sequence is TGCGCCAGCAGCCCCGGACTAGAGCCGAGTGGGGGGACCCAGTACTTC.

The rearrangement joins TRBV7-7 to TRBJ2-7; D unclear. With 3 bases removed from V and 3 bases from J, the gap between germline ends came to 9 bases. Germline-derived CDR1 and CDR2 are SSHAT and FNYEAQ (reference sequence). CDR3 length equals 13 residues. The CDR3 bases are TGTGCCAGCAGCTTGAGGCCGGGCTACGAGCAGTACTTC. This sequence encodes CASSLRPGYEQYF.

This chain uses TRBV5-1 with TRBJ2-7; D is unclear. The V gene lost 4 bases and the J gene lost 6 bases, with 14 bases spanning the gap. CDR3 length: 13 amino acids. CDR1 is SGHRS, CDR2 YFSETQ, per germline. The CDR3 coding sequence is TGCGCCAGCAGCAGGGATGGGATGGGCGAGCAGTACTTC. Its protein product is CASSRDGMGEQYF.

The V and J genes are TRBV5-1 and TRBJ1-1; D gene ambiguous. Germline V gene sequence: CDR1 SGHRS, CDR2 YFSETQ. The CDR3 is 13 amino acids. V lost 2 bases to trimming and J lost 2 bases, with 7 bases between them. The CDR3 loop is CASSFRLNTEAFF. CDR3 in DNA: TGCGCCAGCAGCTTCCGACTAAACACTGAAGCTTTCTTT. Variable domain in full (rest from reference TRBV5-1 and TRBJ1-1): KAGVTQTPRYLIKTRGQQVTLSCSPISGHRSVSWYQQTPGQGLQFLFEYFSETQRNKGNFPGRFSGRQFSNSRSEMNVSTLELGDSALYLCASSFRLNTEAFFGQGTRLTVV.

The chain recombines TRBV5-1 with TRBJ2-7; 9 bases match TRBD1. The CDR3 contains 15 residues. The germline CDR1 and CDR2 sequences are SGHRS and YFSETQ. V shed 3 bases and J 4 bases; nucleotides not matched to a gene: 8. This chain's CDR3 is CASSSTGGDVYEQYF. The CDR3 DNA sequence: TGCGCCAGCAGCTCGACAGGGGGAGATGTGTACGAGCAGTACTTC.

V gene TRBV5-1 combines with J gene TRBJ1-4; possible D gene TRBD1, 5 bases. CDR1 SGHRS and CDR2 YFSETQ come from the germline V gene. The V end was cut by 0 bases, the J end by 2 bases, with 8 bases between. The CDR3 extends over 15 amino acids. This CDR3 is CASSLAGGTNEKLFF. CDR3 DNA sequence: TGCGCCAGCAGCTTGGCCGGGGGGACTAATGAAAAACTGTTTTTT.

The V and J genes are TRBV5-1 and TRBJ2-5; TRBD1 is a possible D gene (6 bases). Germline-derived CDR1 and CDR2 are SGHRS and YFSETQ. V was pared by 3 bases and J by 7 bases, with 10 bases between. The CDR3 is 12 residues long. The CDR3 here is CASSWGLGTQYF. The CDR3 DNA reads as TGCGCCAGCAGCTGGGGGCTAGGGACCCAGTACTTC.